The T cell receptor beta chain under discussion was sequenced for a study of blood T cell repertoires in COVID-19. Study-level information: Sites in the United States, Italy and Spain provided acute and convalescent COVID-19 samples.

This clone appeared a single time. From germline, CDR1 is MNHEY and CDR2 SVGEGT. This CDR3 has 13 residues. V lost 6 bases, J lost 6 bases, and 12 bases lay in between. In the original analysis: Estimation of nucleated cell counts relied on the amplification of reference gene primers. Generated by immunoSEQ multiplex PCR, the TCRdb table keeps only in-frame clones and is missing some. V and J calls and clone size follow that table, whereas D and trimming were derived from the DNA. The table includes roughly 170,000 clones, roughly four fifths detected once. This clonotype was sampled from a man in his forties or fifties who had recovered from COVID-19. Source material: peripheral blood. V is TRBV6-2 or TRBV6-3 and J is TRBJ1-5, with D possibly TRBD1 on 6 matching bases. CDR3 in DNA: TGTGCCAGCAGCCAGGGGAGGGTTCAGCCCCAGCATTTT. It codes for CASSQGRVQPQHF.